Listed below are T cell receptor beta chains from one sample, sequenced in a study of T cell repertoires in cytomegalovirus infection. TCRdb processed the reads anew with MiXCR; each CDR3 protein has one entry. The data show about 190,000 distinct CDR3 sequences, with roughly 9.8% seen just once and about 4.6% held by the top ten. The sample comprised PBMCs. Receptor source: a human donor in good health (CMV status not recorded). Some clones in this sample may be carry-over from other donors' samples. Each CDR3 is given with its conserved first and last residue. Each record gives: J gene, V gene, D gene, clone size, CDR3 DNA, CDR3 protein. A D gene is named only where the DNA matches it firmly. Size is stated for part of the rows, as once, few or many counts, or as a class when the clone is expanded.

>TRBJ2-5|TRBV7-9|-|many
TGTGCCAGCAGCTTACCCGGAGGGGAGACCCAGTACTTC
CASSLPGGETQYF
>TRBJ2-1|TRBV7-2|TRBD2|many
TGTGCCAGCAGCTTACAGACTAGCGGGGCTTACAATGAGCAGTTCTTC
CASSLQTSGAYNEQFF
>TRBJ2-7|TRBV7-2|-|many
TGTGCCAGCAGCCCTAGCCACCCAGCCTACGAGCAGTACTTC
CASSPSHPAYEQYF
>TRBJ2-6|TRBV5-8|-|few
TGTGCCAGCAGCTTGGGGGGAACTAGCTCTGGGGCCAACGTCCTGACTTTC
CASSLGGTSSGANVLTF
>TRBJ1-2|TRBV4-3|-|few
TGCGCCAGCAGCCCGGCGGCAGGGAACCTTAACTATGGCTACACCTTC
CASSPAAGNLNYGYTF
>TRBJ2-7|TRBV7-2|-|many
TGTGCCAGCAGCCCGGAGGAAGGGTTCTACGAGCAGTACTTC
CASSPEEGFYEQYF
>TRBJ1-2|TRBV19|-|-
TGTGCCAGTAGTATAGGGACAGAGAACTATGGCTACACCTTC
CASSIGTENYGYTF
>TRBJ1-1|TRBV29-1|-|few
TGCAGCGTTGAAGGACAGATTAACACTGAAGCTTTCTTT
CSVEGQINTEAFF
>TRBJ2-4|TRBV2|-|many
TGTGCCAGACGGGACGGAGCCAAAAACATTCAGTACTTC
CARRDGAKNIQYF
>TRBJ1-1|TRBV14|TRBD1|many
TGTGCCAGCGGAAATACAGGGGGGCATGAAGCTTTCTTT
CASGNTGGHEAFF
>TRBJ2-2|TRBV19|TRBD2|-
TGTGCCAGTAGTATAGCTAGCGGGGGGATGATCCTCGGGGAGCTGTTTTTT
CASSIASGGMILGELFF
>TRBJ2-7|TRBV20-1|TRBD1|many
TGCAGTGCCAAGCCGGGACAGGGGATCTACGAGCAGTACTTC
CSAKPGQGIYEQYF
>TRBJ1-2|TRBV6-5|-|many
TGTGCCAGCAGTTACTCGATGTCTCGGGGGGCGAACTATGGCTACACCTTC
CASSYSMSRGANYGYTF
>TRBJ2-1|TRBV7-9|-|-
TGTGCCAGCAGCTTCCCCCCTGGGGGGAATGAGCAGTTCTTC
CASSFPPGGNEQFF
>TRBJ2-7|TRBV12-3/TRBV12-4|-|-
TGTGCCAGCAGTGGACCCTCCTACGAGCAGTACTTC
CASSGPSYEQYF
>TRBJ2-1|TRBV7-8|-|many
TGTGCCAGCAGCTTAGCGCGTGAGCAGTTCTTC
CASSLAREQFF
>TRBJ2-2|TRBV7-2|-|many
TGTGCCAGCAGCCAAAGGGGTGCAGGGAACACCGGGGAGCTGTTTTTT
CASSQRGAGNTGELFF
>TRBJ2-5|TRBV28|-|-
TGTGCCAGCAGCAAAGCGCTTGGGGCCCAGTACTTC
CASSKALGAQYF
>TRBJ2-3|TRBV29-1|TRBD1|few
TGCAGCGTGCATCAGGGGGCTTTAACAGATACGCAGTATTTT
CSVHQGALTDTQYF
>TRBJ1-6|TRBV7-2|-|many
TGTGCCAGCAGCTTAAAAGGGGGATATTCACCCCTCCACTTT
CASSLKGGYSPLHF
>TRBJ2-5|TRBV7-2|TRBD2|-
TGTGCCAGCAGCATGGGGGGGGACCAAGAGACCCAGTACTTC
CASSMGGDQETQYF
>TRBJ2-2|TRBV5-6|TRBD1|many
TGTGCCAGCAGCGCCCAACCGGGACAGGGGAGAGCCGGGGAGCTGTTTTTT
CASSAQPGQGRAGELFF
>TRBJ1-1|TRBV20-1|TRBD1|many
TGCAGTGCCCGGACAGGGGGCCGGCCTGAAGCTTTCTTT
CSARTGGRPEAFF
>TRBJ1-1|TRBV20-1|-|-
TGCAGTGCTAGCCCGGGAGGTAACACTGAAGCTTTCTTT
CSASPGGNTEAFF
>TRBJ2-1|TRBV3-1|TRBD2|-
TGTGCCAGCAGCCAAGCGGGACTAGCGGGAAATGAGCAGTTCTTC
CASSQAGLAGNEQFF
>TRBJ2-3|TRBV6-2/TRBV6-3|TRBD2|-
TGTGCCAGCAGTTACTCGCGTAGCGGGAGGTCCGAGGCTACGCAGTATTTT
CASSYSRSGRSEATQYF
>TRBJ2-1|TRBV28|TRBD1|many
TGTGCCAGCGGCTTCAGGGGGTCGAACAATGAGCAGTTCTTC
CASGFRGSNNEQFF
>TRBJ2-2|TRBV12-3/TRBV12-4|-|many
TGTGCCAGCAGTTTAGGTTGGGACTCGGCGAACACCGGGGAGCTGTTTTTT
CASSLGWDSANTGELFF
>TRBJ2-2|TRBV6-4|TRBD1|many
TGTGCCAGCAGTGACGGGACAGGGAACACCGGGGAGCTGTTTTTT
CASSDGTGNTGELFF
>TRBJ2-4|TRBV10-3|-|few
TGTGCCATCAGTGACTTAGGGTTAGCCAAAAACATTCAGTACTTC
CAISDLGLAKNIQYF
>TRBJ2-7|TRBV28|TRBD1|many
TGTGCCAGCAGTTTTTTGGGACAGGGAAGCCGGTACTTC
CASSFLGQGSRYF
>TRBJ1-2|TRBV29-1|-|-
TGCAGCTATAGCGGGATGGGTGGCTACACCTTC
CSYSGMGGYTF
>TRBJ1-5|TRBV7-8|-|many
TGTGCCAGCAGCTTCAAGGGTGATCAGCCCCAGCATTTT
CASSFKGDQPQHF
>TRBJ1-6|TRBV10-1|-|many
TGCGCCAGCAACTATATCGGCAGGGCCTATAATTCACCCCTCCACTTT
CASNYIGRAYNSPLHF
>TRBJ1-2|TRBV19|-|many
TGTGCCAGTAGCCCCTTGGAGCGGGGGATGATATATGGCTACACCTTC
CASSPLERGMIYGYTF
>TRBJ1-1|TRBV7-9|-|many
TGTGCCAGCAGCTTAGTCCGGGGTTTCGAAGCTTTCTTT
CASSLVRGFEAFF
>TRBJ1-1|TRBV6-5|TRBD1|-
TGTGCCAGCAGTTACCGAGGGGGAAACAGGGGATGGTACCCTGAAGCTTTCTTT
CASSYRGGNRGWYPEAFF
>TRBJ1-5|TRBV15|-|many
TGTGCCACCAGCAGGGGGGGGAGGCCCCAGCATTTT
CATSRGGRPQHF
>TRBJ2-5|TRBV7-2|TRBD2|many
TGTGCCAGCAGCCCCCGGACTAGCGGAAATCGGGAGACCCAGTACTTC
CASSPRTSGNRETQYF
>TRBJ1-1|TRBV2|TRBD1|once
TGTGCCAGCAAAACAGGGCAGGGGGTTATGGCTTTCTTT
CASKTGQGVMAFF
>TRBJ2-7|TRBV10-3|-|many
TGTGCCATCAGTGGCCCCCTCAGCGGCGGGGCCGCCTACGAGCAGTACTTC
CAISGPLSGGAAYEQYF
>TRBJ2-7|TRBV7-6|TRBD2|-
TGTGCCAGCAGCTTGGCTTCGGGAGGACTAGCGGGGAAAACCTACGAGCAGTACTTC
CASSLASGGLAGKTYEQYF
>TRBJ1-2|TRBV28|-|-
TGTGCCAGCAGTGGGGAGGGAATGGGTGGCTACACCTTC
CASSGEGMGGYTF
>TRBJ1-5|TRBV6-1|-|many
TGTGCCAGCAGTCAAACAGGAATCACCTTTGATCGCGGTCAGCCCCAGCATTTT
CASSQTGITFDRGQPQHF
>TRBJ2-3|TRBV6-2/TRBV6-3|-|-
TGTGCCAGCAGCCTCCGGACGGGATACACAGATACGCAGTATTTT
CASSLRTGYTDTQYF